The 15 T cell receptor beta chains below were found in one sample sequenced in a study of OX40 agonist ivuxolimab in advanced cancers. Assay used: immunoSEQ multiplex PCR; TCRdb lists only in-frame clones, some missing. The table lists more than 65,000 clones, about 81% of them singletons. The source was CD4+ or CD8+ T cells sorted from blood, collected in a trial of the OX40 agonist ivuxolimab. The receptors were gathered from an adult with an advanced solid tumor such as melanoma, head and neck, liver or kidney cancer.

This clone was observed once. The chain carries TRBV6-5 and TRBJ1-2; perhaps TRBD1 as D (5 bases). CDR3 length equals 15 residues. V dropped 2 bases and J dropped 3 bases, with 13 bases sitting between them. From germline, CDR1 is MNHEY and CDR2 SVGAGI. CDR3 sequence (DNA): TGTGCCAGCAGTTACGTTGCGGGGGGAGACTATGGCTACACCTTC. It encodes CASSYVAGGDYGYTF.

This chain links TRBV9 with TRBJ1-1, with D perhaps TRBD1 (6 bases). CDR1 and CDR2 (germline): SGDLS, YYNGEE. There are 15 residues in the CDR3. V lost 0 bases, J lost 4 bases, and 13 bases lay in between. This CDR3 is CASSVVTGTPTEAFF. The CDR3 coding sequence is TGTGCCAGCAGCGTAGTCACCGGGACACCCACTGAAGCTTTCTTT.

The chain joins TRBV11-2 to TRBJ1-6; D call uncertain. CDR1 is SGHAT, CDR2 FQNNGV, per germline. The CDR3 spans 14 residues. V lost 1 base and J lost 7, with 8 bases in between. The CDR3 here is CASSLAAQNSPLHF. DNA of the CDR3: TGTGCCAGCAGCTTAGCCGCACAAAATTCACCCCTCCACTTT.

This chain connects TRBV6-1 to TRBJ2-7; 7 nucleotides match TRBD2. Germline-derived CDR1 and CDR2 are MNHNS and SASEGT. V gave up 6 bases and J gave up 0 bases; unmatched junction bases: 5. The CDR3 length is 14 residues. The CDR3 region is CASSLADSSYEQYF. The CDR3 DNA reads as TGTGCCAGCAGCCTAGCGGATAGCTCCTACGAGCAGTACTTC.

This clone was observed a few times. Here the CDR3 DNA reads TGTGCCAGCAAACGGGACAGGGGATGGGATTCACCCCTCCACTTT. It yields the protein CASKRDRGWDSPLHF. The V gene is TRBV28, the J gene TRBJ1-6; TRBD1 aligns across 10 bases. CDR3 length: 15 residues. V was pared by 7 bases and J by 8 bases, with 8 bases of the junction left unmatched. Germline V CDR1 and CDR2: MDHEN, SYDVKM.

This clone was recorded a few times. The chain is built from TRBV6-5 and TRBJ1-1; TRBD1 agrees at 7 bases. The CDR3 covers 15 residues. CDR1 and CDR2 (germline): MNHEY, SVGAGI. Germline trimming cut 9 bases from V and 3 bases from J; bases unmatched to any gene: 13. The CDR3: CASKQGTQSYTEAFF. The CDR3 nucleotides read TGTGCCAGTAAACAGGGGACCCAGTCTTACACTGAAGCTTTCTTT.

V is TRBV2 and J is TRBJ2-5, with 11 bases lining up with TRBD2. Looked up from germline, CDR1 is SNHLY and CDR2 is FYNNEI. The CDR3 runs to 14 residues. The ends lost 7 bases at V and 13 bases at J; junction bases unmatched: 14. The CDR3 DNA reads TGTGCCAGCACCCCTACCGGGACTAGCGGCCGAAGGTACTTC. Protein: CASTPTGTSGRRYF.

The chain links TRBV11-2 to TRBJ1-1, with a tentative D call TRBD1 (6 bases). CDR1 and CDR2 (germline): SGHAT, FQNNGV. Trimming removed 0 bases at V and 6 bases at J, with 11 bases between. The CDR3 has 14 amino acids. CDR3 protein: CASSLELRGSEAFF. The CDR3 coding sequence is TGTGCCAGCAGCTTAGAATTGAGGGGGTCTGAAGCTTTCTTT.

V usage is TRBV18 and J usage is TRBJ1-2; tentative D call: TRBD1 (5 bases). Trimming cost V 4 bases and J 6 bases, with 15 bases left between them. Germline CDR1 is KGHSH and CDR2 is LQKENI. CDR3 size: 14 residues. DNA for the CDR3: TGTGCCAGCTCACACGATATTCAGGGTAATGGCTACACCTTC. This translates into CASSHDIQGNGYTF.

The rearrangement links TRBV7-9 to TRBJ2-1; a possible D gene is TRBD2 (5 bases). The V gene's germline CDR1 is SEHNR and CDR2 FQNEAQ (reference sequence). CDR3 length: 12 amino acids. Between the trimmed V and J ends, which lost 5 bases and 7 bases, there was a span of 9 bases. CDR3 amino acids: CASSRTWNEQFF. The CDR3 DNA sequence: TGTGCCAGCAGCAGGACTTGGAATGAGCAGTTCTTC.

The CDR3 nucleotides are TGTGCCAGCAGCCTTATAGCGGGAGGGCCAGATGAGCAGTTCTTC. Residues: CASSLIAGGPDEQFF. The V call is TRBV6-6, the J call TRBJ2-1, with TRBD2 matching over 11 bases. The CDR3 covers 15 residues. V shed 6 bases and J 8 bases; nucleotides not matched to a gene: 9. Germline-derived CDR1 and CDR2 are MNHNY and SVGAGI (reference sequence).

Here the CDR3 DNA reads TGTGCCAGCAGCTTCGTTTACACCGGGGAGCTGTTTTTT. This codes for CASSFVYTGELFF. This chain links TRBV13 with TRBJ2-2; D unclear. Trimming shortened V by 3 bases and J by 3 bases, and 5 bases separated the two germline ends. The CDR3 contains 13 residues. Germline loops: CDR1 PRHDT, CDR2 FYEKMQ (reference sequence). Filled out from reference TRBV13 and TRBJ2-2, the complete variable domain reads AAGVIQSPRHLIKEKRETATLKCYPIPRHDTVYWYQQGPGQDPQFLISFYEKMQSDKGSIPDRFSAQQFSDYHSELNMSSLELGDSALYFCASSFVYTGELFFGEGSRLTVL.

This chain joins TRBV7-2 and TRBJ1-6; no definite D call. CDR1 and CDR2 from the germline V gene are SGHTA and FQGNSA. The CDR3 has 13 amino acids. The V and J ends lost 1 base and 10 bases respectively, with 8 bases between them. CDR3 in DNA: TGTGCCAGCAGCTTAGACGTCGGATCACCCCTCCACTTT. Encoded protein: CASSLDVGSPLHF.

The chain uses TRBV6-5 and TRBJ1-1; weak D call: TRBD1 (6 bases). Trimming removed 0 bases at V and 5 bases at J, with 13 bases between. The CDR3 covers 15 residues. CDR1 and CDR2 (germline): MNHEY, SVGAGI. The CDR3 nucleotides read TGTGCCAGCAGTTACTCCGGGGGGCGGGAGACTGAAGCTTTCTTT. It specifies CASSYSGGRETEAFF.

This chain uses TRBV7-2 with TRBJ1-5; tentative D call: TRBD1 (5 bases). The V end was cut by 5 bases, the J end by 6 bases, with 17 bases between. The germline CDR1 and CDR2 sequences are SGHTA and FQGNSA. This CDR3 has 15 residues. The DNA for the CDR3 is TGTGCCAGCAGCCCCCCCGTAGGGCAGGGTCAGCCCCAGCATTTT. Translation gives CASSPPVGQGQPQHF.